This TCR beta chain came from a study of shared clonotypes between healthy human individuals. With regard to this clone: As yet, its antigen is unknown.

Division of CD4+ cells produced a CD45RA+ naive subset and a CD45RA-negative memory subset. Findings and limits, study-wide: How much donors shared clonotypes was expected to be affected by sequencing depth. Naive CD4 clonotypes overlapped across a handful of donors at roughly 4.5%. Clonotypes not shared had lower generation probabilities than those common to all four donors.

Assay used: immunoSEQ multiplex PCR; TCRdb lists only in-frame clones, some missing. Of around 1,100,000 clones listed, 60% to 80% are singletons. The TCR originated in a man younger than 30 in good health. Some clones in this sample may be carry-over from other donors' samples. Specimen: memory CD4+ T cells from PBMCs. Subset denoted: CD45RA-negative fraction.

CDR3 residues: CASRGQGTYEQYF. The CDR3 bases are TGTGCCAGTAGAGGACAGGGGACCTACGAGCAGTACTTC. The rearrangement joins TRBV19 to TRBJ2-7; 9 nucleotides line up with TRBD1. Germline CDR1 and CDR2: LNHDA and SQIVND (reference sequence). With 6 bases clipped from V and 2 bases from J, the junction kept 2 bases outside the gene matches. There are 13 residues in the CDR3.